Below are 18 T cell receptor beta chains sequenced from a single sample in a study of blood T cells in healthy people across ages. It was with a sample-barcoded 5' primer and a J-beta primer mix that a second PCR of roughly 6 to 12 cycles was run. TCRdb reprocessed the 5' RACE reads via MiXCR and lists one record per CDR3 protein. The sample includes about a million distinct CDR3 sequences, roughly two fifths of them seen just once. Source material: blood. These receptors all stem from a man aged 18-30 years in good health.

The chain is built from TRBV7-6 and TRBJ2-5; D remains unclear. The germline CDR1 and CDR2 sequences are SGHVS and FNYEAQ. Trimming shortened V by 4 bases and J by 1 base, and 7 bases separated the two germline ends. This CDR3 spans 13 amino acids. CDR3 amino acids: CASSSVGQETQYF. The CDR3 region has the DNA TGTGCCAGCAGCTCTGTTGGCCAAGAGACCCAGTACTTC. Together with reference TRBV7-6 and TRBJ2-5, the CDR3 gives the full variable domain: GAGVSQSPRYKVTKRGQDVALRCDPISGHVSLYWYRQALGQGPEFLTYFNYEAQQDKSGLPNDRFSAERPEGSISTLTIQRTEQRDSAMYRCASSSVGQETQYFGPGTRLLVL.

This clonotype was observed a handful of times. This chain joins TRBV7-9 and TRBJ2-2; D uncertain. This CDR3 comprises 12 residues. Trimming cost V 5 bases and J 6 bases, with 7 bases left between them. Germline loops: CDR1 SEHNR, CDR2 FQNEAQ (reference sequence). The DNA for the CDR3 is TGTGCCAGCAGCCGAACGGCCGGGGAGCTGTTTTTT. The encoded protein is CASSRTAGELFF.

The V and J genes are TRBV2 and TRBJ2-7; D is possibly TRBD1 or TRBD2 (5 bases each). The V and J ends lost 8 bases and 7 bases respectively, with 15 bases between them. In germline, CDR1 is SNHLY, CDR2 FYNNEI. The CDR3 is 12 amino acids. DNA of the CDR3: TGTGCCAGCCCCGGGGCAGACAATGAGCAGTACTTC. Protein: CASPGADNEQYF.

The V call is TRBV15, the J call TRBJ2-3; 9 bases map to TRBD2. The CDR3 contains 16 residues. Trimming took 1 base from V and 1 from J; bases not matched to a gene: 3. CDR1 is LNHNV and CDR2 is YYDKDF in the germline V gene (reference sequence). The CDR3, as DNA: TGTGCCACCAGCAGAGTGATAGCGGGGGGCACAGATACGCAGTATTTT. Translating gives CATSRVIAGGTDTQYF.

This clonotype was detected many times. This chain connects TRBV12-3 or TRBV12-4 to TRBJ2-7; D is undetermined. V lost 5 bases to trimming and J lost 7 bases, with 12 bases between them. The CDR3 spans 12 residues. The CDR3 reads CASSLPGREQYF. The CDR3 DNA reads TGTGCCAGCAGTCTCCCCGGGCGGGAGCAGTACTTC.

This clonotype appeared a few times. Relative to the germline gene, one junction end is altered; a read error may explain this. V and J are TRBV3-1 and TRBJ1-1; 7 nucleotides line up with TRBD1. The CDR3 spans 15 residues. Germline CDR1 is LGHDT and CDR2 is YNNKEL (reference sequence). The CDR3 DNA is TGTGCCAGCAGTCAAGGAGGGGGCGGAAACACTGAAGCTTTCTTT. This codes for CASSQGGGGNTEAFF.

V and J are TRBV10-3 and TRBJ2-1, with TRBD2 matching 7 bases. The J call may be mistaken, given a closer DNA end match to TRBJ2-7. CDR1 is ENHRY, CDR2 SYGVKD, per germline. This CDR3 contains 16 residues. The DNA for the CDR3 is TGTGCCATCAGTGAGTCGGACGGGGGGATCTACAATGAGCAGTACTTC. Encoded protein: CAISESDGGIYNEQYF.

This clonotype has a handful of counts. The rearrangement joins TRBV4-1 to TRBJ2-1; D gene ambiguous. The germline V gene encodes CDR1 MGHRA and CDR2 YSYEKL. The V and J ends lost 3 bases and 5 bases respectively, with 17 bases between them. The CDR3 has 16 amino acids. In nucleotides, the CDR3 is TGCGCCAGCAGCCAGGCGGCGGCTACATTCCACAATGAGCAGTTCTTC. Residues: CASSQAAATFHNEQFF.

The chain employs TRBV6-6 and TRBJ2-1; TRBD2 matches 14 bases. Per germline, CDR1 MNHNY and CDR2 SVGAGI (reference sequence). V dropped 7 bases and J dropped 9; count of bases not matched to a gene: 2. This CDR3 has 13 amino acids. CDR3 amino acids: CASTGTSGGEQFF. The CDR3 DNA reads TGTGCCAGCACCGGGACTAGCGGGGGTGAGCAGTTCTTC.

This clonotype was seen repeatedly, ten times or more. This chain connects TRBV29-1 to TRBJ1-4; D unresolved. The V end lost 3 bases, the J end lost 3 bases, and 5 bases lay between the germline ends. Germline CDR1 SQVTM, CDR2 ANQGSEA. The CDR3 is 12 amino acids. CDR3 in DNA: TGCAGCGTTGATCTCCCTAATGAAAAACTGTTTTTT. It encodes CSVDLPNEKLFF.

The gene calls are TRBV6-4 and TRBJ2-4, with unresolved D. V was pared by 10 bases and J by 3 bases, with 13 bases between. This CDR3 region has 13 residues. Germline loops: CDR1 MRHNA, CDR2 SNTAGT. CDR3 nucleotide sequence: TGTGCCACCCACGCATGCATCAAAAACATTCAGTACTTC. This codes for CATHACIKNIQYF.

This chain connects TRBV7-9 to TRBJ1-2, with 10 bases aligning to TRBD1. CDR1 and CDR2 (germline): SEHNR, FQNEAQ (reference sequence). The V segment lost 5 bases and the J segment 3 bases; nucleotides outside the gene matches: 21. The length of the CDR3 is 20 residues. The DNA for the CDR3 is TGTGCCAGCAGCGAAGGGGGAGGGACAGGGGTTGCGTCTACTTACTATGGCTACACCTTC. It yields the protein CASSEGGGTGVASTYYGYTF.

The rearrangement links TRBV7-2 to TRBJ1-5, with 8 bases identical to TRBD1. CDR3 length: 14 amino acids. The V segment lost 3 bases and the J segment 7 bases; nucleotides outside the gene matches: 5. In germline, CDR1 is SGHTA, CDR2 FQGNSA. The CDR3 DNA follows: TGTGCCAGCAGCTTGGGACAGGCTAGGCAGCCCCAGCATTTT. The encoded protein is CASSLGQARQPQHF.

This clonotype occurred a few times. The chain uses TRBV5-1 and TRBJ2-5; 12 positions match TRBD1. The DNA matches TRBJ2-7 better at its end, which makes the J call doubtful. CDR3 length equals 14 residues. Germline loops: CDR1 SGHRS, CDR2 YFSETQ. This CDR3 reads CASSLGDRGHEQYF. The CDR3 DNA sequence: TGCGCCAGCAGCTTGGGGGACAGGGGGCACGAGCAGTACTTC.

The gene calls are TRBV10-3 and TRBJ2-2; possibly TRBD1 for D (5 bases). Per the germline V gene, CDR1 is ENHRY and CDR2 is SYGVKD. The CDR3 sequence is 14 residues long. Trimming removed 7 bases from V and 4 bases from J, with 13 bases in between. The CDR3 DNA sequence: TGTGCCATCACCGTGGACATCCCCACCGGGGAGCTGTTTTTT. Translation gives CAITVDIPTGELFF.

Of note for this clonotype: Relative to the germline gene, one junction end is altered; a read error may explain this. J is TRBJ2-1 and V is TRBV7-7; D gene unclear. Germline CDR1 reads SSHAT; CDR2 reads FNYEAQ (reference sequence). This CDR3 has 13 amino acids. CDR3 in DNA: TGTGCTAGCAGCTTAGACTTTGACAATGAGCAGTTCTTC. This translates into CASSLDFDNEQFF.

Note on this clonotype: Just one base apart from a much larger clone, this may be a read error. V gene TRBV13 combines with J gene TRBJ2-1; no firm D call. Germline CDR1 reads PRHDT; CDR2 reads FYEKMQ (reference sequence). The CDR3 spans 14 residues. Here the CDR3 DNA reads TGTGCCAGCAGCTCAGGAGTCTCCTGCAATGAGCAGTTCTTC. Translation: CASSSGVSCNEQFF.

In its sample, this clonotype was seen many times. CDR3 protein: CSARDRAGLGVETQYF. The CDR3 DNA sequence: TGCAGTGCTAGAGATCGGGCGGGCCTAGGCGTAGAGACCCAGTACTTC. V is TRBV20-1 and J is TRBJ2-5, with a possible D match to TRBD2 (5 bases). Trimming removed 0 bases from V and 4 bases from J, with 18 bases in between. CDR3 size: 16 residues. Germline CDR1 reads DFQATT; CDR2 reads SNEGSKA (reference sequence).